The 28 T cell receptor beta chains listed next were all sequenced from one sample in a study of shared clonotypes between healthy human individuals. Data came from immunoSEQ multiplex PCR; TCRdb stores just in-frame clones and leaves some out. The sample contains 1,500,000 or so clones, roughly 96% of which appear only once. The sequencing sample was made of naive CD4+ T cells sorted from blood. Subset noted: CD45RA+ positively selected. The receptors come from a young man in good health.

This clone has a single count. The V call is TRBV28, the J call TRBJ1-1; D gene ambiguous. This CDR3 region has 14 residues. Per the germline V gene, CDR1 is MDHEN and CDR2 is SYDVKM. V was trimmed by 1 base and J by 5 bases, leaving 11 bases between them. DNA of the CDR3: TGTGCCAGCAGTTTATTAGGTAGTGTTACTGAAGCTTTCTTT. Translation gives CASSLLGSVTEAFF.

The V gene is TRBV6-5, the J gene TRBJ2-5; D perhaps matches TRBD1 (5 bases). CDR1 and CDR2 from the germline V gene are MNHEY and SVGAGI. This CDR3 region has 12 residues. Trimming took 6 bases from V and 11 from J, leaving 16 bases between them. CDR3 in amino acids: CASRVDQQEQYF. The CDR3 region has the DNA TGTGCCAGCAGGGTAGACCAACAGGAGCAGTACTTC.

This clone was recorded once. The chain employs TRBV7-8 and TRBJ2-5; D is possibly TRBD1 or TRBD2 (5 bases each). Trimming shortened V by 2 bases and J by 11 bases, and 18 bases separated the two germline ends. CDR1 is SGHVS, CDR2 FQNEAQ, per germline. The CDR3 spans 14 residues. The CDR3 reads CASSLMEVTEEQYF. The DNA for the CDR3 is TGTGCCAGCAGCTTAATGGAGGTGACAGAAGAGCAGTACTTC.

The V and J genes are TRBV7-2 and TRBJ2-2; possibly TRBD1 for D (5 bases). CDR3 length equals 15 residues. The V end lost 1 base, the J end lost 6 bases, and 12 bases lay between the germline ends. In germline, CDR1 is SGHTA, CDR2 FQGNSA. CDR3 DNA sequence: TGTGCCAGCAGCTTAGTTTTAGGGGATTCCGGGGAGCTGTTTTTT. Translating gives CASSLVLGDSGELFF. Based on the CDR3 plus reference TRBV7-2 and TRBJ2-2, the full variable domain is GAGVSQSPSNKVTEKGKDVELRCDPISGHTALYWYRQSLGQGLEFLIYFQGNSAPDKSGLPSDRFSAERTGGSVSTLTIQRTQQEDSAVYLCASSLVLGDSGELFFGEGSRLTVL.

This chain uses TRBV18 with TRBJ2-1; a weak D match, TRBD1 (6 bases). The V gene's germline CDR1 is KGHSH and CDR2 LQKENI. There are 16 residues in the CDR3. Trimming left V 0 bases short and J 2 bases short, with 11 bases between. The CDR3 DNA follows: TGTGCCAGCTCACCACCATCAGGGGCTGCCTACAATGAGCAGTTCTTC. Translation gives CASSPPSGAAYNEQFF. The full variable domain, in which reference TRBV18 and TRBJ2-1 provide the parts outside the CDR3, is NAGVMQNPRHLVRRRGQEARLRCSPMKGHSHVYWYRQLPEEGLKFMVYLQKENIIDESGMPKERFSAEFPKEGPSILRIQQVVRGDSAAYFCASSPPSGAAYNEQFFGPGTRLTVL.

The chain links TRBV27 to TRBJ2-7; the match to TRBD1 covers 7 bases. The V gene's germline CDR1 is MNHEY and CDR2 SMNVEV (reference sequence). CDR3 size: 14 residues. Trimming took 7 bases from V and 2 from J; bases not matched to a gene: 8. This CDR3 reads CASKGGTTTYEQYF. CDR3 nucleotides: TGTGCCAGCAAAGGGGGCACGACTACCTACGAGCAGTACTTC.

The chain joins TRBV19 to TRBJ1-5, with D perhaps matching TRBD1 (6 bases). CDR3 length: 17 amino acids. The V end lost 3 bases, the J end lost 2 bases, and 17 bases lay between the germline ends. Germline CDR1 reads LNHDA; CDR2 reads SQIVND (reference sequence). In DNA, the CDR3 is TGTGCCAGTAGTATTCATCAGGGGATGGTGGGCAATCAGCCCCAGCATTTT. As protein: CASSIHQGMVGNQPQHF.

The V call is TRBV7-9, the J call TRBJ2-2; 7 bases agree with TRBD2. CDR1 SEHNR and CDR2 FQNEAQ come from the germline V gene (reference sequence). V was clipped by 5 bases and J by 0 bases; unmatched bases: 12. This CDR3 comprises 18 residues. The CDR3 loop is CASSQGLGTIPNTGELFF. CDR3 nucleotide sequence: TGTGCCAGCAGCCAAGGACTAGGTACAATCCCGAACACCGGGGAGCTGTTTTTT.

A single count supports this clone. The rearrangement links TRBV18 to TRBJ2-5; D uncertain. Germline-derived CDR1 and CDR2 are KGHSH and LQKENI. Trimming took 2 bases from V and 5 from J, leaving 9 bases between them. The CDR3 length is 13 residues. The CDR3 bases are TGTGCCAGCTCACCAAACGTTCGGGAGACCCAGTACTTC. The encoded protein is CASSPNVRETQYF.

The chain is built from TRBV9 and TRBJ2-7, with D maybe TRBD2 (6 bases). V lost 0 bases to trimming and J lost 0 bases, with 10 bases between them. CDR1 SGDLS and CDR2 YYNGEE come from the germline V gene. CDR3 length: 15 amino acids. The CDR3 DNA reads TGTGCCAGCAGCGTAGGGGGCGGGATCTCCTACGAGCAGTACTTC. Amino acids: CASSVGGGISYEQYF.

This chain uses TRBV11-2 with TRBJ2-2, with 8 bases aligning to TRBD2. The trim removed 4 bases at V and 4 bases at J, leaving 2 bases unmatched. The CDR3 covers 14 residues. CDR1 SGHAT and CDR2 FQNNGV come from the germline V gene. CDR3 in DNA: TGTGCCAGCAGCTCAGCGGGGGCCACCGGGGAGCTGTTTTTT. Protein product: CASSSAGATGELFF. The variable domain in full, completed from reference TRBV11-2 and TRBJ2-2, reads EAGVAQSPRYKIIEKRQSVAFWCNPISGHATLYWYQQILGQGPKLLIQFQNNGVVDDSQLPKDRFSAERLKGVDSTLKIQPAKLEDSAVYLCASSSAGATGELFFGEGSRLTVL.

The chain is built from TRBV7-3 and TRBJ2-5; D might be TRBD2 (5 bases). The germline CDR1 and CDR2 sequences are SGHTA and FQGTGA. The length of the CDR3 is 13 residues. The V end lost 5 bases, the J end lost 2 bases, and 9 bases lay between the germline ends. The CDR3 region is CASSRSGQETQYF. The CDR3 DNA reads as TGTGCCAGCAGCCGGTCGGGGCAAGAGACCCAGTACTTC.

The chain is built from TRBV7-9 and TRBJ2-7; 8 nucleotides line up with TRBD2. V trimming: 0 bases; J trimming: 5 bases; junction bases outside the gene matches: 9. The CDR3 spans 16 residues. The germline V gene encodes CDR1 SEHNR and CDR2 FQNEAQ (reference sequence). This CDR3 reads CASSLAQLAGSDEQYF. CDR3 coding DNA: TGTGCCAGCAGCTTAGCGCAATTAGCGGGAAGCGACGAGCAGTACTTC.

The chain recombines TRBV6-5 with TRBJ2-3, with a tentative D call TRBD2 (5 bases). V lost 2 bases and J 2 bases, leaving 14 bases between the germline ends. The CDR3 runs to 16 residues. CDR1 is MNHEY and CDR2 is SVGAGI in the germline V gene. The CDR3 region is CASSYVDSRATDTQYF. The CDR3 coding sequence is TGTGCCAGCAGTTACGTGGACTCGCGGGCCACAGATACGCAGTATTTT.

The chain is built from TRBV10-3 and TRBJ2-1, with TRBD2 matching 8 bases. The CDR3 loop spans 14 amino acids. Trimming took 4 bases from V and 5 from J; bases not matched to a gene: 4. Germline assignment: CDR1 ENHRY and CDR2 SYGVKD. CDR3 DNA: TGTGCCATCAGTGGTGGCGGGAGGAACAATGAGCAGTTCTTC. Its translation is CAISGGGRNNEQFF.

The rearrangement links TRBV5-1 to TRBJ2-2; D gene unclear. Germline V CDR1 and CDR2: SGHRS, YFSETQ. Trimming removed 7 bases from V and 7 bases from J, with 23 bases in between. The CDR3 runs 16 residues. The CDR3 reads CASGRLPAETRGELFF. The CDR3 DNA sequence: TGCGCCAGCGGACGATTGCCGGCGGAGACTCGCGGGGAGCTGTTTTTT.

The CDR3 region has the DNA TGTGCCAGCAGTGACCTAGCGGGAGCTTACTACGAGCAGTACTTC. Its protein is CASSDLAGAYYEQYF. The V call is TRBV27, the J call TRBJ2-7; TRBD2 matches 10 bases. The CDR3 sequence is 15 residues long. V lost 5 bases to trimming and J lost 3 bases; unmatched junction nucleotides: 7. The V gene's germline CDR1 is MNHEY and CDR2 SMNVEV (reference sequence).

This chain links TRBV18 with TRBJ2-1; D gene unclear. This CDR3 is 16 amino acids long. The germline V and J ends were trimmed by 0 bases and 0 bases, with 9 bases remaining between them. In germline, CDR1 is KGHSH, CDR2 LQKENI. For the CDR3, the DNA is TGTGCCAGCTCACCACCGGGCAGAAGCTCCTACAATGAGCAGTTCTTC. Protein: CASSPPGRSSYNEQFF.

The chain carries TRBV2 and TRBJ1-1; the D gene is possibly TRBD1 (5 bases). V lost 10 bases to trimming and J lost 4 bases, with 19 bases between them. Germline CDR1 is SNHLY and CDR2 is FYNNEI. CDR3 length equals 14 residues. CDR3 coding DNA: TGTGCCACCTACTCGGGGGGAACGGTCACTGAAGCTTTCTTT. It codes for CATYSGGTVTEAFF.

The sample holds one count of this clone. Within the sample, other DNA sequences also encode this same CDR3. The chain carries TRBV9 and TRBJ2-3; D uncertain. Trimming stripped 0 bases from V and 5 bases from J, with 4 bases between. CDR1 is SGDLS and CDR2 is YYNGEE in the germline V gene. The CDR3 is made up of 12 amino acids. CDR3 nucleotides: TGTGCCAGCAGCGTAGCTGGAGATACGCAGTATTTT. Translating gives CASSVAGDTQYF.

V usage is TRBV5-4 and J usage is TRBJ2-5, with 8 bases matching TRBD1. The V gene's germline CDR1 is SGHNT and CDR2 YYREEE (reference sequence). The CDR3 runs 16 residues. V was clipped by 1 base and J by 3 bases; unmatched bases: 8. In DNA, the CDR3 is TGTGCCAGCAGCTTGCGCACCGGGACAGGAGAAGAGACCCAGTACTTC. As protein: CASSLRTGTGEETQYF.

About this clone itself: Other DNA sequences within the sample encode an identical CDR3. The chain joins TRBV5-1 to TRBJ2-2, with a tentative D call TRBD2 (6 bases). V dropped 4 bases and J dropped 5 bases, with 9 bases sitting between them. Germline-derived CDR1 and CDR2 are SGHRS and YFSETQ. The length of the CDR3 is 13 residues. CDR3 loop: CASSSGSTGELFF. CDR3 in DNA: TGCGCCAGCAGCAGCGGGTCTACCGGGGAGCTGTTTTTT. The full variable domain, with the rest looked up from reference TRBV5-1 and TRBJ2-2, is KAGVTQTPRYLIKTRGQQVTLSCSPISGHRSVSWYQQTPGQGLQFLFEYFSETQRNKGNFPGRFSGRQFSNSRSEMNVSTLELGDSALYLCASSSGSTGELFFGEGSRLTVL.

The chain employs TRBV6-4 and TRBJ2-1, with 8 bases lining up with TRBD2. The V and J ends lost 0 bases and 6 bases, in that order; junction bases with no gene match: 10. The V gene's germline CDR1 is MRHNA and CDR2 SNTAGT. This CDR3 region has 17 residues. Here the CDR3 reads CASSDSRVTGGPNEQFF. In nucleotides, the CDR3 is TGTGCCAGCAGTGACTCGAGGGTGACGGGAGGGCCCAATGAGCAGTTCTTC.

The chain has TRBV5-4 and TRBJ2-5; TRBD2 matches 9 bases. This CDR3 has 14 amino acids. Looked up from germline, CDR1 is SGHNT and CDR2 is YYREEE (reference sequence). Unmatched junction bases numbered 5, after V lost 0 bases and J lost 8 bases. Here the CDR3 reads CASSLVAGASTQYF. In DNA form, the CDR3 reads TGTGCCAGCAGCTTGGTAGCGGGAGCTTCCACCCAGTACTTC.

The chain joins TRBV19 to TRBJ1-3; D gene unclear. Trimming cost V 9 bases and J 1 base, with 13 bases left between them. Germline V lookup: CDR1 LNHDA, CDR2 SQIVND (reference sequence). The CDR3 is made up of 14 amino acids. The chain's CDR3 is CASNIGFSGNTIYF. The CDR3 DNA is TGTGCCAGCAATATTGGTTTTTCTGGAAACACCATATATTTT.

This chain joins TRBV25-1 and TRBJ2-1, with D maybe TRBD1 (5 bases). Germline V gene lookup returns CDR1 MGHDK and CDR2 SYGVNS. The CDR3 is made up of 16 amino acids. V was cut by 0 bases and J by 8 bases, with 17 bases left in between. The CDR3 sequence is CASSEYGRANKDEQFF. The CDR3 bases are TGTGCCAGCAGTGAATATGGCAGGGCCAATAAGGATGAGCAGTTCTTC.

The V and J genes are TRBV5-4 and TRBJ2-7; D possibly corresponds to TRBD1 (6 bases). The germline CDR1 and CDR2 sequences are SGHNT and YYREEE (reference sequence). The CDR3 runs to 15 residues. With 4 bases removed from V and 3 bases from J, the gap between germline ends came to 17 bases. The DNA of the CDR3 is TGTGCCAGCAGCCCAGATTACAGGGCAAGCTACGAGCAGTACTTC. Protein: CASSPDYRASYEQYF.

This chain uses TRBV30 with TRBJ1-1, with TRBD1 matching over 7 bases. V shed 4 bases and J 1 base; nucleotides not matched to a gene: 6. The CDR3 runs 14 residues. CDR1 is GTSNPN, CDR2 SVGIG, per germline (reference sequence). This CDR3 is CAWNLQGTNTEAFF. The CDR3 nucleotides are TGTGCCTGGAACCTACAGGGGACGAACACTGAAGCTTTCTTT.